A selection of T cell receptor beta chains follows, all from one sample in a study of graft-versus-host responses after intestinal transplantation. Libraries were prepared by immunoSEQ multiplex PCR; TCRdb keeps only in-frame clonotypes and omits some of them. Of about 90,000 clones listed, about four fifths are singletons. Their antigens remain unidentified. The sample in question was unstimulated CD8+ T cells sorted from spleen or lymph node cells, obtained before intestinal transplant. The receptors come from a human donor who received an intestinal transplant. Both conserved end residues are part of each CDR3. Not every row has a clone size; where given, it reads once, few, many or a size class.

>TRBV5-4|TRBJ1-6|.
CASSLGSHNSPLHF
>TRBV25-1|TRBJ1-2|.
CASSEAGQIYGYTF
>TRBV27|TRBJ2-1|.
CASSLYTPGQYSYNEQFF
>TRBV6-1|TRBJ2-7|few
CASSGPFGTEPYEQYF
>TRBV7-9|TRBJ2-7|.
CASSFSESRTEEQYF
>TRBV28|TRBJ2-7|.
CASSSERDLSYEQYF
>TRBV10-2|TRBJ2-2|.
CASRGTGGLAGAKGELFF
>TRBV9|TRBJ2-1|.
CASSEDNYNEQFF
>TRBV28|TRBJ2-2|.
CASSLESLYPGLAGGPNTGELFF
>TRBV28|TRBJ1-3|once
CASSVQGSGNTIYF
>TRBV28|TRBJ2-1|.
CASSLGLAGEYNEQFF
>TRBV4-1|TRBJ2-5|.
CASSQDEGGETQYF
>TRBV11-2|TRBJ2-3|.
CASSFGGDTQYF
>TRBV21-1|TRBJ2-2|.
CASSLRDRNTGELFF
>TRBV28|TRBJ2-7|large
CASSIGDRGPYEQYF
>TRBV2|TRBJ2-3|.
CASSEVLADTQYF
>TRBV7-9|TRBJ2-3|.
CASSPTRGRTDTQYF
>TRBV5-6|.|once
CASSLGQGVAYEQYF
>TRBV7-9|TRBJ2-7|.
CASAGGAGEQYF
>TRBV5-1|TRBJ2-1|few
CASTGGLAGVPFYNEQFF
>TRBV27|TRBJ1-6|.
CASSSAVGREPRGSPLHF
>TRBV7-9|TRBJ2-7|.
CASSSTRWGDEQYF
>TRBV10-3|TRBJ2-7|.
CASEGHVSSYEQYF
>TRBV29-1|TRBJ1-1|.
CSVETGDTEAFF
>TRBV28|TRBJ2-1|.
CASSPGPINEQFF
>TRBV11-1|TRBJ2-7|.
CASSLQREGLYEQYF
>TRBV5-4|TRBJ1-4|.
CASSSPHSNEKLFF
>TRBV13|TRBJ2-5|.
CASSWGGTDESQYF
>TRBV7-6|TRBJ1-2|medium-sized
CASSLNYGDGYTF
>TRBV27|TRBJ2-5|.
CASSTEASLGETQYF
>TRBV11-1|TRBJ2-5|.
CASSLGGGGAEETQYF
>TRBV7-9|TRBJ1-5|.
CASSLGPENQPQHF
>TRBV7-2|TRBJ2-7|many
CASSLGTSGTEQYF
>TRBV9|TRBJ2-5|once
CASSVEDRGYPPGETQYF
>TRBV19|TRBJ1-5|.
CASKQKYSNQPQHF
>TRBV5-6|TRBJ2-2|.
CASSLLQDGNTGELFF
>TRBV4-2|TRBJ1-5|.
CASSQEKGGNQPQHF
>TRBV4-2|TRBJ2-2|.
CASSQETTGGPVDTGELFF
>TRBV27|TRBJ1-1|.
CASRTTGMNTEAFF
>TRBV7-9|TRBJ2-4|.
CASSPTGIAKNIQYF
>TRBV4-1|TRBJ2-7|.
CASSQVPSGYEQYF
>TRBV19|TRBJ1-1|few
CASSWDRERSTEAFF
>TRBV27|TRBJ2-3|.
CASRLLSTRVGTDTQYF
>TRBV6-5|TRBJ2-7|.
CASRDREYSYEQYF
>TRBV13|TRBJ2-1|.
CASSLVASGGEDEQFF
>TRBV1|TRBJ2-1|.
CSAGGAVYNEQFF
>TRBV4-1|TRBJ1-5|.
CASSQDSSNQPQHF
>TRBV28|TRBJ1-1|.
CASSFLTFFGAFF
>TRBV4-1|TRBJ2-2|.
CASSQAGVLAGTKNTGELFF
>TRBV28|TRBJ2-3|.
CASSYLGTGGTGTDTQYF
>TRBV7-5|TRBJ2-1|.
CARSLRAGGDTRYNEQFF
>TRBV20-1|TRBJ1-2|.
CSARDAGGYTF